This is a list of T cell receptor beta chains from one sample in a study of T cell responses to AZD1222 COVID-19 vaccine. Only in-frame clones appear in the TCRdb table, and some are missing; sequencing was by immunoSEQ multiplex PCR. This sample carries some 100,000 clones, 86% of them seen once, and the ten largest clones take 1.4%. The sequencing here drew on peripheral blood, taken on day 0 of AZD1222 vaccination. The receptor source for this set is an adult in good health. The CDR3 runs from the conserved cysteine through the conserved F or W. D genes are given only for firm matches. Where a row states a size, it is once, few, many or the class of an expanded clone; other rows omit it.

clone_size: .
v_call: TRBV5-1
d_call: .
j_call: TRBJ2-5
cdr3_aa: CASSLEGGETQYF
cdr3_nt: TGCGCCAGCAGCTTGGAGGGTGGGGAGACCCAGTACTTC

clone_size: .
v_call: TRBV2
d_call: .
j_call: TRBJ2-7
cdr3_aa: CASSEMGRAEQYF
cdr3_nt: TGTGCCAGCAGTGAAATGGGAAGGGCCGAGCAGTACTTC

clone_size: .
v_call: TRBV3-1/TRBV3-2
d_call: TRBD1
j_call: TRBJ2-1
cdr3_aa: CASSQGAGTGYNEQFF
cdr3_nt: TGTGCCAGCAGCCAAGGAGCCGGGACAGGCTACAATGAGCAGTTCTTC

clone_size: .
v_call: TRBV3-1/TRBV3-2
d_call: .
j_call: TRBJ2-1
cdr3_aa: CAGSQVLVSYNEQFF
cdr3_nt: TGTGCCGGCAGCCAAGTGCTAGTGTCCTACAATGAGCAGTTCTTC

clone_size: .
v_call: TRBV4-1
d_call: .
j_call: TRBJ2-2
cdr3_aa: CASSQEGTSLNTGELFF
cdr3_nt: TGCGCCAGCAGCCAAGAGGGCACTTCCCTAAACACCGGGGAGCTGTTTTTT

clone_size: few
v_call: TRBV6-5
d_call: .
j_call: TRBJ2-1
cdr3_aa: CASRGSLQGYNEQFF
cdr3_nt: TGTGCCAGCAGGGGGAGTCTACAGGGATACAATGAGCAGTTCTTC

clone_size: .
v_call: TRBV6-5
d_call: .
j_call: TRBJ1-4
cdr3_aa: CASSYASGRGNEKLFF
cdr3_nt: TGTGCCAGCAGTTACGCTTCCGGACGGGGTAATGAAAAACTGTTTTTT

clone_size: .
v_call: TRBV27
d_call: .
j_call: TRBJ2-7
cdr3_aa: CASRITGSIAYEQYF
cdr3_nt: TGTGCCAGCAGAATAACAGGGAGTATTGCCTACGAGCAGTACTTC

clone_size: few
v_call: TRBV2
d_call: .
j_call: TRBJ2-2
cdr3_aa: CASSVGNTGELFF
cdr3_nt: TGTGCCAGCAGTGTGGGGAACACCGGGGAGCTGTTTTTT

clone_size: .
v_call: TRBV7-7
d_call: .
j_call: TRBJ2-3
cdr3_aa: CASSLENVGDTQYF
cdr3_nt: TGTGCTAGCAGCTTAGAGAATGTTGGGGATACGCAGTATTTT

clone_size: .
v_call: TRBV28
d_call: .
j_call: TRBJ1-6
cdr3_aa: CASNGLYNSPLHF
cdr3_nt: TGTGCCAGCAATGGTCTATACAATTCACCCCTCCACTTT

clone_size: medium-sized
v_call: TRBV19
d_call: TRBD2
j_call: TRBJ2-5
cdr3_aa: CASSRQTSGQETQYF
cdr3_nt: TGTGCCAGTAGTAGACAGACTAGCGGCCAAGAGACCCAGTACTTC

clone_size: .
v_call: TRBV19
d_call: TRBD1
j_call: TRBJ2-5
cdr3_aa: CASRTGANQETQYF
cdr3_nt: TGTGCCAGTAGGACAGGGGCCAACCAAGAGACCCAGTACTTC

clone_size: .
v_call: TRBV7-9
d_call: .
j_call: TRBJ2-3
cdr3_aa: CASRPSGGVTTDTQYF
cdr3_nt: TGTGCCAGCAGACCTTCAGGAGGTGTTACCACCGATACGCAGTATTTT

clone_size: .
v_call: TRBV7-9
d_call: .
j_call: TRBJ1-3
cdr3_aa: CASSLGTAGDTIYF
cdr3_nt: TGTGCCAGCAGCCTCGGGACGGCGGGGGACACCATATATTTT

clone_size: .
v_call: TRBV15
d_call: .
j_call: TRBJ2-1
cdr3_aa: CATSSGIYNEQFF
cdr3_nt: TGTGCCACCAGCAGCGGGATTTACAATGAGCAGTTCTTC

clone_size: .
v_call: TRBV28
d_call: .
j_call: TRBJ2-7
cdr3_aa: CARIPVEGSSYEQYF
cdr3_nt: TGTGCCAGGATACCCGTTGAGGGGAGCTCCTACGAGCAGTACTTC

clone_size: once
v_call: TRBV7-8
d_call: .
j_call: TRBJ1-1
cdr3_aa: CASTPTPGIIAEAFF
cdr3_nt: TGTGCCAGCACCCCGACCCCGGGGATAATAGCTGAAGCTTTCTTT

clone_size: .
v_call: TRBV7-2
d_call: .
j_call: TRBJ1-1
cdr3_aa: CASSLQPNTEAFF
cdr3_nt: TGTGCCAGCAGCTTACAACCGAACACTGAAGCTTTCTTT

clone_size: .
v_call: TRBV30
d_call: .
j_call: TRBJ2-7
cdr3_aa: CAWSTGYEQYF
cdr3_nt: TGTGCCTGGAGCACAGGGTACGAGCAGTACTTC

clone_size: .
v_call: TRBV2
d_call: .
j_call: TRBJ1-3
cdr3_aa: CASRATGALSGNTIYF
cdr3_nt: TGTGCCAGCAGAGCTACAGGTGCACTCTCTGGAAACACCATATATTTT

clone_size: .
v_call: TRBV10-1
d_call: TRBD1
j_call: TRBJ2-5
cdr3_aa: CASTKEGHRGQVETQYF
cdr3_nt: TGCGCCAGCACCAAAGAGGGGCACAGGGGGCAAGTGGAGACCCAGTACTTC

clone_size: .
v_call: TRBV10-3
d_call: TRBD1
j_call: TRBJ1-2
cdr3_aa: CAIEPGQGNYGYTF
cdr3_nt: TGTGCCATCGAACCGGGACAGGGCAACTATGGCTACACCTTC

clone_size: .
v_call: TRBV30
d_call: .
j_call: TRBJ1-5
cdr3_aa: CAWSVPRGHQPQHF
cdr3_nt: TGTGCCTGGAGTGTACCGAGGGGACATCAGCCCCAGCATTTT

clone_size: .
v_call: TRBV27
d_call: .
j_call: TRBJ2-2
cdr3_aa: CASSFRVGTGELFF
cdr3_nt: TGTGCCAGCAGTTTTCGGGTGGGCACCGGGGAGCTGTTTTTT